Below, one T cell receptor beta chain is given with its context. The data were produced by immunoSEQ multiplex PCR, yet TCRdb's version contains in-frame clones alone and is incomplete. The sample has roughly 300,000 clones; more than 70% are singletons. The record originates from a study of cytotoxic CD8 clonotypes in ibrutinib-treated CLL. In germline, CDR1 is LNHDA, CDR2 SQIVND (reference sequence). The CDR3 has 14 amino acids. The sequence was collected from a human donor with chronic lymphocytic leukemia. The V call is TRBV19, the J call TRBJ1-5; D not resolved. The specimen comprised PBMCs, sampled at disease progression, from a patient treated with ibrutinib. The CDR3 region is CGTRKLYSNQPQHF. The CDR3 DNA reads TGTGGCACCCGCAAGCTATATAGCAATCAGCCCCAGCATTTT.